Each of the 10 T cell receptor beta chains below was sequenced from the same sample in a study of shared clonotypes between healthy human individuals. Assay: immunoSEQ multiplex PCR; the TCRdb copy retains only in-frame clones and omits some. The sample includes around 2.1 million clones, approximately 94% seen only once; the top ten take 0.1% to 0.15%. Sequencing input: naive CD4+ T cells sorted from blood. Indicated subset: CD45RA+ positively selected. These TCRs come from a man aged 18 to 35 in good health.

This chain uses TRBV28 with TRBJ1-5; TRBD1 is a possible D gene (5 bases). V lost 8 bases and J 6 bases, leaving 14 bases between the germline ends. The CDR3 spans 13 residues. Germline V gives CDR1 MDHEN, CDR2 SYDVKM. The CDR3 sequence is CASGGEYSQPQHF. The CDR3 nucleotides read TGTGCCAGCGGAGGGGAGTATAGTCAGCCCCAGCATTTT.

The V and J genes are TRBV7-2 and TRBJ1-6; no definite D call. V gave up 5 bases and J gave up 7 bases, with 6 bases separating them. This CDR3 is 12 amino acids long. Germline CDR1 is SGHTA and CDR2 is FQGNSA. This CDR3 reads CASSRMNSPLHF. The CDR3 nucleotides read TGTGCCAGCAGCCGGATGAATTCACCCCTCCACTTT.

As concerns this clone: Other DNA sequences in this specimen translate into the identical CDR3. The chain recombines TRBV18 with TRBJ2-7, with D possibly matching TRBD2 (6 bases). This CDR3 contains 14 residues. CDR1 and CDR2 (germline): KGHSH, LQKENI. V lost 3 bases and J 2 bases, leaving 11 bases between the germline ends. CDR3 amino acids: CASSPGLPAYEQYF. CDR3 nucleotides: TGTGCCAGCTCACCCGGACTACCCGCCTACGAGCAGTACTTC.

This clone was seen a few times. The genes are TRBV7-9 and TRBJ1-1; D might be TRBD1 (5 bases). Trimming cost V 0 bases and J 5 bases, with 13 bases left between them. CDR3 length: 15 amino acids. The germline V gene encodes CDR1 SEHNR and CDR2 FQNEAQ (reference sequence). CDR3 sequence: CASSLALQWGTEAFF. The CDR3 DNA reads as TGTGCCAGCAGCTTAGCGTTACAGTGGGGGACTGAAGCTTTCTTT.

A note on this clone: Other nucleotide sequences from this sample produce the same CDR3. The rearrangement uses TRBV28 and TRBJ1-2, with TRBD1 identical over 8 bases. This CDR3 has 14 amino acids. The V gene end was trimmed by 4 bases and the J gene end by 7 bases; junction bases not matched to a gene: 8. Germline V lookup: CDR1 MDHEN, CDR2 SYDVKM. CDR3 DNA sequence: TGTGCCAGCAGTTCCGGACAGGGAGGAGGTGGCTACACCTTC. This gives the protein CASSSGQGGGGYTF.

The CDR3 loop reads CASSSQQTSGSYEQYF. The CDR3 DNA follows: TGTGCCAGCAGTTCGCAACAAACCTCAGGGTCCTACGAGCAGTACTTC. J is TRBJ2-7 and V is TRBV27; tentatively, D is TRBD1 (5 bases). Trimming cost V 4 bases and J 1 base, with 17 bases left between them. Looked up from germline, CDR1 is MNHEY and CDR2 is SMNVEV (reference sequence). The CDR3 consists of 16 residues.

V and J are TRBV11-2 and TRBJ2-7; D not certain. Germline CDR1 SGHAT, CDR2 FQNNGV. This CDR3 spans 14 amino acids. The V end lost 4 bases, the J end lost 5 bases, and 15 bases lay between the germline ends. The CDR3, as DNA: TGTGCCAGCAGCTGGGTCCTAGATCGCGACGAGCAGTACTTC. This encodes CASSWVLDRDEQYF.

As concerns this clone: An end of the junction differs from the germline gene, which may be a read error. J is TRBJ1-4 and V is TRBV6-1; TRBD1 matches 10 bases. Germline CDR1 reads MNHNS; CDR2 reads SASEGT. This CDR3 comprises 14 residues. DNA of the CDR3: TGTGCCAGCAGAGAAGGGACAGGGGCCGAAAAACTGTTTTTT. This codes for CASREGTGAEKLFF.

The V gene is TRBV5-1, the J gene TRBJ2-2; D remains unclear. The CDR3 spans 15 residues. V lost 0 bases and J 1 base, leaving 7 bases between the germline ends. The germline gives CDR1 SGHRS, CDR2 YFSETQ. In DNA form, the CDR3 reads TGCGCCAGCAGCTTGGCCCCCATGAACACCGGGGAGCTGTTTTTT. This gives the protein CASSLAPMNTGELFF.

Here the CDR3 reads CASSWGLAGADEQFF. CDR3 DNA: TGTGCCAGCAGCTGGGGACTAGCGGGAGCCGATGAGCAGTTCTTC. The chain joins TRBV5-6 to TRBJ2-1, with 14 bases identical to TRBD2. The germline V gene has CDR1 SGHDT and CDR2 YYEEEE. The CDR3 is 15 amino acids. J gave up 8 bases and V 3 bases, and 4 bases lay outside the gene matches.